Reported below is one T cell receptor (beta chain). No antigen is known for it. The data derive from a study of post-analysis software for immune sequencing data. General study findings and limits: About 5 TRBV segments were more frequent in patients than controls; TRBV5-6, TRBV5-1 and TRBV20-1 belonged to this group. Strong same-batch co-clustering of samples appeared with F measure clustering. Significantly lower normalized Chao1 diversity was seen in multiple sclerosis patients than in controls.

The CDR3 covers 14 residues. Germline V CDR1 and CDR2: SGHRS, YFSETQ. The V gene end was trimmed by 9 bases and the J gene end by 5 bases; junction bases not matched to a gene: 10. Each TCR beta cDNA library carried unique molecular identifiers. TCRdb re-called the PCR reads with MiXCR, one entry per CDR3 protein. This sample has about 540,000 distinct CDR3 sequences, with around 36% found just once. The V gene is TRBV5-1, the J gene TRBJ1-1, with 10 bases identical to TRBD1. The TCR sequence derives from a girl younger than 18 with multiple sclerosis. Sequences were obtained from blood. This chain's CDR3 is CATRVGTGETEAFF. DNA of the CDR3: TGCGCCACCCGAGTGGGGACAGGGGAGACTGAAGCTTTCTTT.